This T cell receptor (beta chain) is drawn from a study of post-analysis software for immune sequencing data. Across the study: Recorded disease courses covered relapsing-remitting, secondary progressive and progressive-relapsing multiple sclerosis. Some patients had no subtype annotation.

Whole-study results and caveats: Five or six TRBV segments, TRBV5-6, TRBV5-1 and TRBV20-1 among them, were found more frequent in patients than controls.

The CDR3 totals 14 residues. CDR1 and CDR2 from the germline V gene are SGDLS and YYNGEE. V dropped 5 bases and J dropped 4; count of bases not matched to a gene: 7. Carried by the TCR beta cDNA libraries were unique molecular identifiers. T cells, about 0.85 to 11 million of them, yielded 500,000 to 600,000 cDNA molecules. Each CDR3 protein gets one entry after TCRdb re-called the PCR reads with MiXCR. This sample carries about half a million distinct CDR3 sequences, around 31% of them seen once, and the ten largest clones take approximately 5.4%. Turning to this clonotype: Its antigen is as yet unknown.

Sequenced: blood. The V gene is TRBV9, the J gene TRBJ2-3, with TRBD2 identical over 7 bases. The sequence was collected from a girl younger than 18 with multiple sclerosis. The CDR3 DNA sequence: TGTGCCAGCAGTGTCGCGGGGGATTCAGATACGCAGTATTTT. Translating gives CASSVAGDSDTQYF.